This entry lists 15 T cell receptor beta chains sequenced from one sample in a study of graft-versus-host responses after intestinal transplantation. The protocol was immunoSEQ multiplex PCR, while the TCRdb copy is restricted to in-frame clones and leaves out a portion. The table records around 95,000 clones, roughly 90% of them present only once. These TCRs' antigens remain unknown. The sequencing used unstimulated CD4+ T cells sorted from spleen or lymph node cells, collected before transplant. These receptors were taken from a human donor who was the organ donor for an intestinal transplant.

The V gene is TRBV2, the J gene TRBJ1-3; 8 positions agree with TRBD1. Germline trimming cut 7 bases from V and 0 bases from J; bases unmatched to any gene: 5. The CDR3 runs to 15 residues. Germline loops: CDR1 SNHLY, CDR2 FYNNEI. CDR3 residues: CASTLGQVSGNTIYF. Here the CDR3 DNA reads TGTGCCAGCACGCTGGGACAGGTCTCTGGAAACACCATATATTTT.

The genes are TRBV25-1 and TRBJ2-3; 9 bases match TRBD1. The trim removed 8 bases at V and 2 bases at J, leaving 5 bases unmatched. This CDR3 region has 14 residues. Germline V CDR1 and CDR2: MGHDK, SYGVNS. CDR3 residues: CASGRTGVTDTQYF. In DNA, the CDR3 is TGTGCCAGCGGGAGGACAGGGGTCACAGATACGCAGTATTTT.

The chain carries TRBV5-1 and TRBJ2-5; TRBD2 might be the D (7 bases). Germline CDR1 is SGHRS and CDR2 is YFSETQ. CDR3 length: 13 amino acids. The ends were cut back, 4 bases at V and 11 bases at J, with 18 bases in the middle. CDR3 protein: CASSLGEGVTQYF. The CDR3, as DNA: TGCGCCAGCAGCCTTGGGGAGGGGGTGACGCAGTACTTC.

The CDR3: CASSGLKRNTIYF. CDR3 DNA: TGTGCCAGCAGCGGACTAAAACGAAACACCATATATTTT. The chain recombines TRBV6-1 with TRBJ1-3; D not certain. The V and J ends lost 6 bases and 5 bases respectively, with 11 bases between them. From germline, CDR1 is MNHNS and CDR2 SASEGT. The CDR3 loop spans 13 amino acids.

V is TRBV7-8 and J is TRBJ2-1; TRBD2 matches 7 bases. Germline V gives CDR1 SGHVS, CDR2 FQNEAQ. The V gene end was trimmed by 5 bases and the J gene end by 3 bases; junction bases not matched to a gene: 10. This CDR3 is 16 amino acids long. The CDR3 reads CASSAGLDTDYNEQFF. The CDR3 nucleotides read TGTGCCAGCAGCGCAGGACTAGACACGGACTACAATGAGCAGTTCTTC.

The chain combines TRBV6-6 with TRBJ1-1; no firm D call. The V end lost 9 bases, the J end lost 8 bases, and 22 bases lay between the germline ends. This CDR3 contains 14 residues. Germline V gives CDR1 MNHNY, CDR2 SVGAGI (reference sequence). CDR3 in DNA: TGTGCCAGTATGCCCGGGCCGAGGTCGGGGGAAGCTTTCTTT. This sequence encodes CASMPGPRSGEAFF.

The genes are TRBV6-5 and TRBJ1-2; D unclear. CDR1 is MNHEY and CDR2 is SVGAGI in the germline V gene. With 3 bases removed from V and 6 bases from J, the gap between germline ends came to 11 bases. This CDR3 contains 13 residues. The CDR3 DNA is TGTGCCAGCAGTTATTCGAGATCCAATGGCTACACCTTC. Encoded protein: CASSYSRSNGYTF.

The chain has TRBV18 and TRBJ1-5, with D hard to call. This CDR3 has 14 residues. V was trimmed by 0 bases and J by 7 bases, leaving 10 bases between them. Looked up from germline, CDR1 is KGHSH and CDR2 is LQKENI. The CDR3 spells CASSPPGERQPQHF. DNA for the CDR3: TGTGCCAGCTCACCACCGGGTGAAAGGCAGCCCCAGCATTTT. The variable domain in full, with the rest retrieved from reference TRBV18 and TRBJ1-5, is NAGVMQNPRHLVRRRGQEARLRCSPMKGHSHVYWYRQLPEEGLKFMVYLQKENIIDESGMPKERFSAEFPKEGPSILRIQQVVRGDSAAYFCASSPPGERQPQHFGDGTRLSIL.

The rearrangement joins TRBV5-1 to TRBJ2-3; D uncertain. Trimming took 0 bases from V and 1 from J, leaving 12 bases between them. This CDR3 is 16 amino acids long. Germline assignment: CDR1 SGHRS and CDR2 YFSETQ. CDR3 region: CASSLAWGVRTDTQYF. CDR3 bases: TGCGCCAGCAGCTTGGCTTGGGGTGTCCGCACAGATACGCAGTATTTT.

The genes are TRBV5-1 and TRBJ1-6; perhaps TRBD1 as D (6 bases). CDR1 is SGHRS and CDR2 is YFSETQ in the germline V gene. The CDR3 is made up of 17 amino acids. V was pared by 4 bases and J by 3 bases, with 17 bases between. CDR3 region: CASSTSGAGLYNSPLHF. CDR3 coding DNA: TGCGCCAGCAGCACGTCGGGGGCGGGCCTCTATAATTCACCCCTCCACTTT.

CDR3 in DNA: TGTGCCAGTAGTATAGTGACTAGCGGGGAGACCCAGTACTTC. Translation: CASSIVTSGETQYF. V usage is TRBV19 and J usage is TRBJ2-5, with 10 bases fitting TRBD2. This CDR3 contains 14 residues. V lost 1 base, J lost 5 bases, and 1 base stayed unmatched. The germline V gene encodes CDR1 LNHDA and CDR2 SQIVND (reference sequence).

The chain uses TRBV28 and TRBJ1-5; 8 bases are shared with TRBD1. Germline V gene lookup returns CDR1 MDHEN and CDR2 SYDVKM. The V segment lost 6 bases and the J segment 3 bases; nucleotides outside the gene matches: 10. The CDR3 has 16 amino acids. The CDR3 sequence: CASRFGQGNSNQPQHF. Here the CDR3 DNA reads TGTGCCAGCAGATTCGGACAGGGCAACTCCAATCAGCCCCAGCATTTT.

The chain links TRBV28 to TRBJ1-2; D is undetermined. Trimming stripped 8 bases from V and 4 bases from J, with 14 bases between. The CDR3 covers 13 residues. Germline V gene data show CDR1 as MDHEN and CDR2 as SYDVKM. The CDR3 here is CASARESGYGYTF. CDR3 DNA: TGTGCCAGCGCCCGGGAGAGCGGCTATGGCTACACCTTC.

This clone was picked up one time. V and J are TRBV30 and TRBJ1-1; possibly TRBD1 for D (5 bases). The germline V gene encodes CDR1 GTSNPN and CDR2 SVGIG (reference sequence). Trimming removed 2 bases at V and 9 bases at J, with 19 bases between. The CDR3 has 14 residues. CDR3 DNA sequence: TGTGCCTGGAGTCGGAGGCGGGAGGGGCAAAAAGCTTTCTTT. This codes for CAWSRRREGQKAFF.

The V call is TRBV6-5, the J call TRBJ2-3; 8 nucleotides line up with TRBD2. Germline assignment: CDR1 MNHEY and CDR2 SVGAGI. Losses at the gene ends were 6 bases for V and 6 bases for J; bases not matched to a gene: 8. CDR3 length: 14 amino acids. The CDR3 spells CASRPAGGVDTQYF. Written as DNA, the CDR3 is TGTGCCAGCAGACCCGCCGGGGGGGTTGATACGCAGTATTTT.